A single T cell receptor beta chain is shown here with its context. Under the authors' procedure: Amplification of reference gene primers was used by the study to estimate nucleated cell counts. Produced via immunoSEQ multiplex PCR; TCRdb's table is partial and in-frame only. D and trimming come from the DNA, and the V and J calls and clone size come from that table. The repertoire holds some 38,000 clones, with around four fifths as singletons. V was clipped by 4 bases and J by 2 bases; unmatched bases: 1. The length of the CDR3 is 14 residues. Germline CDR1 reads LNHNV; CDR2 reads YYDKDF (reference sequence). The data stem from a study of blood T cell repertoires in COVID-19. Study as a whole: Acute and convalescent COVID-19 specimens originated in the United States, Italy and Spain. Sources were T cells, B-cell-depleted T cells, or PBMCs; the material itself was cDNA or gDNA.

Sequencing input: peripheral blood. V is TRBV15 and J is TRBJ1-4, with 7 bases that match TRBD1. This receptor was obtained from a man over 45 with active COVID-19. DNA for the CDR3: TGTGCCACCAGCATACAGGGGACTAATGAAAAACTGTTTTTT. Its translation: CATSIQGTNEKLFF.